This entry concerns a single T cell receptor (beta chain). These data are taken from a study of blood T cell repertoires in COVID-19. The wider study: The samples span acute and convalescent COVID-19 from the United States, Italy and Spain. The cDNA or gDNA used as material had been derived from T cells, B-cell-depleted T cells, or PBMCs.

Trimming removed 2 bases from V and 3 bases from J, with 11 bases in between. The CDR3 runs 15 residues. Germline CDR1 is LGHNA and CDR2 is YSLEER. Measured with immunoSEQ multiplex PCR; TCRdb has only the in-frame clones, and not every one. This sample has more than 110,000 clones; roughly 76% occur once, and the top ten carry approximately 9.4%. The chain couples TRBV4-3 to TRBJ1-3; TRBD1 might be the D (6 bases). The sequence was collected from a woman aged 50 to 65 with active or convalescent COVID-19. Specimen: peripheral blood. The CDR3 reads CASSQIGDIGNTIYF. The CDR3 DNA is TGCGCCAGCAGCCAAATTGGGGACATTGGAAACACCATATATTTT.